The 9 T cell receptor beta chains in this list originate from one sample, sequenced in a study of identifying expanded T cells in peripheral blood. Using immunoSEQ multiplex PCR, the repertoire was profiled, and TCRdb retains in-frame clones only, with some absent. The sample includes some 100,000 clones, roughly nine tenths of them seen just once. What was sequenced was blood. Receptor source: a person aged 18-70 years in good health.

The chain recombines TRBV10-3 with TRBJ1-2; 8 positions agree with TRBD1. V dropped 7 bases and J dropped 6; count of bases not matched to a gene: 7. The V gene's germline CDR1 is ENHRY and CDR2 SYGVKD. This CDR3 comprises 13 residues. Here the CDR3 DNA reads TGTGCCATCACCGCCGGGACAGGTAATGGCTACACCTTC. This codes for CAITAGTGNGYTF.

DNA of the CDR3: TGTGCCAGCAGCCTTCTGGGGACAGGGGTCAATGAGCAGTTCTTC. It yields the protein CASSLLGTGVNEQFF. The rearrangement links TRBV7-9 to TRBJ2-1, with TRBD1 matching over 10 bases. Germline trimming cut 5 bases from V and 6 bases from J; bases unmatched to any gene: 7. The CDR3 covers 15 residues. CDR1 is SEHNR and CDR2 is FQNEAQ in the germline V gene (reference sequence).

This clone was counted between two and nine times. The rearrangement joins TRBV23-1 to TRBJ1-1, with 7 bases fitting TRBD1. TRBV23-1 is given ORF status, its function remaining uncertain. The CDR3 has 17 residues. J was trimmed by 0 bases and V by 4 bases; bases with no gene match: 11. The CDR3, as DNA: TGCGCCAGCAGTCCCACGGGGGGACAGTATTTGAACACTGAAGCTTTCTTT. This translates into CASSPTGGQYLNTEAFF.

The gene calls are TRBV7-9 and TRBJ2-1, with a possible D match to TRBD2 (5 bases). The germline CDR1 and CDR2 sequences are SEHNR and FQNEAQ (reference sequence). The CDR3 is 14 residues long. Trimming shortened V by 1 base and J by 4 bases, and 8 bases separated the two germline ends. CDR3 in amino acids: CASSLESGYNEQFF. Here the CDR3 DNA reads TGTGCCAGCAGCTTAGAGTCGGGGTACAATGAGCAGTTCTTC. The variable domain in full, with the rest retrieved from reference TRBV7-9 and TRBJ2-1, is DTGVSQNPRHKITKRGQNVTFRCDPISEHNRLYWYRQTLGQGPEFLTYFQNEAQLEKSRLLSDRFSAERPKGSFSTLEIQRTEQGDSAMYLCASSLESGYNEQFFGPGTRLTVL.

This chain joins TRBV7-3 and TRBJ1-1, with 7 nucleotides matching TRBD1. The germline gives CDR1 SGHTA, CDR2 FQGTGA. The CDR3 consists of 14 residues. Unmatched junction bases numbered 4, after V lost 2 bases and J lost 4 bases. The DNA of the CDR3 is TGTGCCAGCAGCTTAGCGCCAGGGGGCACTGAAGCTTTCTTT. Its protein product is CASSLAPGGTEAFF.

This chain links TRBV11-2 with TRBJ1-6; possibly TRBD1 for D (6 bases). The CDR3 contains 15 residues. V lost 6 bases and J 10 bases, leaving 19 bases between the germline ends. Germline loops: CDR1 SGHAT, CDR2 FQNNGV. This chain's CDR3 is CASRPLGAKGSPLHF. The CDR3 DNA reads TGTGCCAGCAGACCCCTGGGGGCCAAGGGCTCACCCCTCCACTTT. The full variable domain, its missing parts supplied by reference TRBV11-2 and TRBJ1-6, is EAGVAQSPRYKIIEKRQSVAFWCNPISGHATLYWYQQILGQGPKLLIQFQNNGVVDDSQLPKDRFSAERLKGVDSTLKIQPAKLEDSAVYLCASRPLGAKGSPLHFGNGTRLTVT.

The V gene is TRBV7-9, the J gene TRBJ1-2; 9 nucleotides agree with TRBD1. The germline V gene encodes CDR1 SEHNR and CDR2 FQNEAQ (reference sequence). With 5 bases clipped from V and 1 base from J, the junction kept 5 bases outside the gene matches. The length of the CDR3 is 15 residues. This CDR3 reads CASSPRTGVNYGYTF. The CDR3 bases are TGTGCCAGCAGCCCGCGGACAGGGGTTAACTATGGCTACACCTTC.

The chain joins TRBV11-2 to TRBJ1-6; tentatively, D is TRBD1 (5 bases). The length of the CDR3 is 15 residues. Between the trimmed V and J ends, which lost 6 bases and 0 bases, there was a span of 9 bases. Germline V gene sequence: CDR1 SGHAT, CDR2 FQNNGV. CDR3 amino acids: CASRGQSSYNSPLHF. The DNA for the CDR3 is TGTGCCAGCAGGGGGCAGAGCTCCTATAATTCACCCCTCCACTTT.

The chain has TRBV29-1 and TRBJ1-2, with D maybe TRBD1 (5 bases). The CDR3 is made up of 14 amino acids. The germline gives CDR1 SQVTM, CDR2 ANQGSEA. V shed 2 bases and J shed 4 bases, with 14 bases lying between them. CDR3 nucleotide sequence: TGCAGCGTTGAAAAGTCCGACAGCTCCTATGGCTACACCTTC. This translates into CSVEKSDSSYGYTF.